This TCR beta chain was recorded in a study of OX40 agonist ivuxolimab in advanced cancers. Background for the entire study: The costimulatory receptor OX40 (CD134) was targeted by ivuxolimab, a fully human IgG2 agonistic monoclonal antibody. Prior anti-PD-1, anti-PD-L1 or anti-CTLA-4 therapy was permitted, and 40% to 50% of dose-escalation patients had received checkpoint inhibitors. Among the roughly 52 dose-escalation patients, around 20 had hepatocellular carcinoma, approximately 15 melanoma, 9 renal cell carcinoma and 9 head and neck cancer. Intravenous ivuxolimab was administered to patients every 2 weeks at six dose levels: 0.01, 0.1, 0.3, 1.5, 3 and 10 mg/kg. Partial responses occurred in three dose-escalation patients: two with cutaneous melanoma and one with hepatocellular carcinoma. The purpose of peripheral TCRbeta sequencing was to test whether ivuxolimab changed TCR sequence diversity and led to clonal T-cell expansion. In the dose-escalation cohort, 82.7% of patients were male, and the mean age was approximately 60 years with a range of about 20 to 79. The paper describes the monotherapy dose-escalation part (N ≈ 52 patients) of the phase I trial of ivuxolimab.

The trial excluded patients who had a history of autoimmune disease or who were on systemic immunosuppression. Peripheral blood for TCR sequencing was drawn from every dose cohort at baseline, at cycle 4 day 1 and at cycle 7 day 1. Samples were obtained from an open-label, multicenter, first-in-human phase I dose-escalation trial of ivuxolimab. Adults with locally advanced or metastatic melanoma, renal cell, hepatocellular, or head and neck squamous cell carcinoma were enrolled in the trial. Before TCR sequencing, CD4+ and CD8+ T cells were separately sorted from peripheral blood. Regarding this clone: What antigen it recognizes has not been identified. No much larger clonotype is one base removed from it; base qualities were not supplied.

To sequence the TCRbeta CDR3 region, genomic DNA was isolated from the sorted cells. TCRbeta CDR3 regions were sequenced using the immunoSEQ Assay. TCRdb took this table from immuneACCESS and kept in-frame rearrangements with V and J called. Such tables lack part of the clones; where checked against another copy, unresolved V genes explain under half of the gap, and the rest is unexplained. The sample yields 48,000 or so clones; 75% to 85% were counted once. More than 0.9% of the sample is taken by the ten largest. The study at large found these results: Which antigens the clonally expanded peripheral T cells were specific for was not determined. After ivuxolimab, CD8+ T cells had more expanded clones than CD4+ T cells on average. Partial responders in the 0.1-3.0 mg/kg groups had among the lowest normalized peripheral clonal expansion, especially among CD8+ T cells. At doses from 0.1 to 3.0 mg/kg, clonal expansion was seen in both CD4+ and CD8+ blood T cells between baseline and week 6. Low levels of normalized T-cell clonal expansion were also seen in some patients who did not respond.

The CDR3, from cysteine to phenylalanine, totals 14 residues. Left in the record is the CDR3 DNA by itself, 42 bases read in frame from the first base. Between the V and J ends, shortened by 4 bases and 0 bases respectively, the junction contains 7 bases. From a lookup of the germline V gene, CDR1 and CDR2 are SGHAT and FQNNGV. The material was CD4+ or CD8+ T cells sorted from blood, obtained in a trial of the OX40 agonist ivuxolimab. In this chain, TRBV11-2 is recombined with TRBJ1-3, with no reliable assignment of the D segment. The TCR comes from an adult with an advanced solid tumor such as melanoma, head and neck, liver or kidney cancer. The DNA reads TGTGCCAGCAGCTCCCGACTCTCTGGAAACACCATATATTTT. Protein translation: CASSSRLSGNTIYF.